The 6 T cell receptor beta chains presented below share a single source sample, sequenced in a study of T cell repertoires in urothelial bladder cancer. TCRdb's copy holds only in-frame clones and misses some; the assay was immunoSEQ multiplex PCR. The table includes under 15,000 clones, 66% detected once. Material for sequencing was tumor-infiltrating cells from bladder cancer. These receptors all stem from a human donor with urothelial carcinoma.

The chain joins TRBV27 to TRBJ2-5; D uncertain. Germline CDR1 and CDR2: MNHEY and SMNVEV (reference sequence). Trimming shortened V by 0 bases and J by 0 bases, and 2 bases separated the two germline ends. CDR3 length: 13 amino acids. CDR3: CASSLSYQETQYF. The CDR3 DNA reads as TGTGCCAGCAGTTTATCGTACCAAGAGACCCAGTACTTC.

This chain links TRBV7-8 with TRBJ1-4, with D tentatively TRBD1 (5 bases). CDR1 and CDR2 from the germline V gene are SGHVS and FQNEAQ. Trimming removed 5 bases from V and 8 bases from J, with 18 bases in between. The CDR3 extends over 15 amino acids. CDR3 DNA sequence: TGTGCCAGCAGCGCCCAGCAGGGATTCGGGGAAAAACTGTTTTTT. Translated, it gives CASSAQQGFGEKLFF.

This chain connects TRBV6-1 to TRBJ2-1; 11 nucleotides agree with TRBD1. Looked up from germline, CDR1 is MNHNS and CDR2 is SASEGT. The CDR3 loop spans 14 amino acids. V shed 9 bases, J shed 9 bases, and the junction held 10 bases outside the gene matches. In DNA form, the CDR3 reads TGTGCCAGTCTTTCCGGGACAGGGGGGATTGAGCAGTTCTTC. It specifies CASLSGTGGIEQFF.

This clone rates as large (0.1 to 1%). The chain couples TRBV7-8 to TRBJ1-6; D unclear. The length of the CDR3 is 14 residues. V shed 5 bases and J shed 9 bases, with 14 bases lying between them. CDR1 and CDR2 (germline): SGHVS, FQNEAQ. CDR3 nucleotides: TGTGCCAGCAGCACGAGAGGCGGAGCTTCACCCCTCCACTTT. It translates to CASSTRGGASPLHF.

This sequence joins TRBV10-3 and TRBJ1-6; TRBD1 matches 7 bases. CDR3 length: 16 residues. Germline assignment: CDR1 ENHRY and CDR2 SYGVKD. J was trimmed by 3 bases and V by 0 bases; bases with no gene match: 2. CDR3 DNA sequence: TGTGCCATCAGTGAGTCGGGACAGAACTATAATTCACCCCTCCACTTT. Translating gives CAISESGQNYNSPLHF.

This clone was recorded a few times. This sequence joins TRBV5-1 and TRBJ1-1, with D possibly being TRBD1 (5 bases). The CDR3 runs 14 residues. V lost 2 bases and J 0 bases, leaving 8 bases between the germline ends. Germline-derived CDR1 and CDR2 are SGHRS and YFSETQ. CDR3 protein: CASSLQDLNTEAFF. CDR3 DNA sequence: TGCGCCAGCAGCTTACAGGACCTGAACACTGAAGCTTTCTTT.